What follows is one T cell receptor (beta chain) and its context. Its antigen remains undetermined. Base-call qualities are not available, and no considerably larger clone is one nucleotide away. The data stem from a study of blood T cell repertoires in COVID-19 (dated by TCRdb to 2018 to 2021). Regarding the study in general: Samples from collaborators originated in the United States, Italy and Spain and spanned both the acute and convalescent phases of COVID-19. A freely available public database, intended as a resource for researchers studying the immune response to SARS-CoV-2, is where the repertoires were released. The material from the prospective study consisted of cDNA or gDNA derived from T cells, B-cell-depleted T cells, or PBMCs. Where available, HLA class I and class II types were taken from metadata supplied by the sample provider and were not determined by assay-based typing. Subjects who had been exposed to COVID-19, were actively infected with it, or had recovered from it provided the deeply sampled blood TCRbeta repertoires that made up the dataset. Nearly every sample came with metadata listing a de-identified subject ID, COVID-19 status, age in years and sex. Samples came from the ongoing ImmuneRACE study (first 160 participants) plus 1,254 subjects from 6 global collaborators. The paper's findings and limits, for the study overall: The amount of clinical and demographic metadata varied by source and participant and was provided uncurated.

For this chain, trimming is 6 bases at the V end and 8 bases at the J end, and the number of junction bases without a gene match is 12. The CDR3 has 14 amino acids, counting the end cysteine and phenylalanine. The DNA shown is the 42-base CDR3, in frame from base 1. CDR1 SGHRS and CDR2 YFSETQ are derived from the germline V gene. Collaborating institutions collected whole blood in K2EDTA tubes following their own protocols. For TCRbeta analysis, collaborator samples were shipped as frozen whole blood, as isolated PBMCs, or as DNA extracted from either sample type. TCRbeta CDR3 regions were amplified from genomic DNA by means of the immunoSEQ Assay, a bias-controlled multiplex PCR. The authors processed their data as follows. The number of nucleated cells in each sample was estimated by amplification of reference gene primers within the assay. To quantify the absolute abundance of each unique TCRbeta CDR3 rearrangement, sequence reads were collapsed and filtered. For each sample, productive Simpson clonality was calculated as the square root of Simpson's diversity index across productive rearrangements. TCRdb provides this immuneACCESS table in a form limited to in-frame rearrangements. Some clones are lacking; in checked studies, under half of them reflect an unresolved V gene, and why the rest are absent is not known. That table gives V, J and clone size, and the DNA gave D and trimming. This sample gives some 20,000 clones in total; about nine tenths of them show up just once. Together, the top ten hold approximately 12% of the sample.

The rearrangement combines TRBV5-1 with TRBJ1-2, with 8 central nucleotides matching TRBD1. The origin of this receptor is an elderly woman with active or convalescent COVID-19. The sequencing input was peripheral blood. This receptor has the CDR3 CASNAQTGDFGYTF. The bases are TGCGCCAGCAACGCTCAGACAGGGGACTTCGGCTACACCTTC.